A selection of T cell receptor beta chains follows, all from one sample in a study of identical twins. TCRdb recomputed calls from the 5' RACE reads with MiXCR, one row per CDR3 protein. The sample contains hundreds of thousands of distinct CDR3 sequences, around 12% of which appear only once. The same specimen was also included in a second study, on yellow fever vaccine responses in identical twins.

Sequenced sample: PBMCs. Source of these receptors: a woman aged 18-30 years in good health. Each CDR3 is given with its conserved first and last residue. Each record gives: V gene, J gene, D gene, clone size, CDR3 DNA, CDR3 protein. D genes are given only for firm matches. The listing skips clone size in some rows; elsewhere it reads once, few, many or a size class.

TRBV12-3/TRBV12-4,TRBJ2-2,-,few,TGTGCCAGCAGCGGAGGGCGTGCCGGGGAGCTGTTTTTT,CASSGGRAGELFF
TRBV5-1,TRBJ2-1,TRBD2,few,TGCGCCAGCAGCTCGCCGGGACTAGCCAAATCTGATGAGCAGTTCTTC,CASSSPGLAKSDEQFF
TRBV12-3/TRBV12-4,TRBJ2-5,-,many,TGTGCCAGCAGTTTAGACAGGATCCAAGAGACCCAGTACTTC,CASSLDRIQETQYF
TRBV28,TRBJ2-1,-,many,TGTGCCAGCAGCGACGTTATGAATGAGCAGTTCTTC,CASSDVMNEQFF
TRBV7-3,TRBJ2-1,TRBD2,-,TGTGCCAGCAGCTTAACCCCCGGGACTAGCGATGAGCAGTTCTTC,CASSLTPGTSDEQFF
TRBV11-2,TRBJ2-3,TRBD2,-,TGTGCCAGCAGCTCCTGGCGGGAGTTCCACCTTACGCAGTATTTT,CASSSWREFHLTQYF
TRBV6-5,TRBJ2-2,TRBD1,few,TGTGCCAGCAGTACCCGACAGGGCGACACCGGGGAGCTGTTTTTT,CASSTRQGDTGELFF
TRBV12-3/TRBV12-4,TRBJ2-1,TRBD2,few,TGTGCCAGCAGTCCTAGCGGGGGGAGAACTAGCAATGAGCAGTTCTTC,CASSPSGGRTSNEQFF
TRBV20-1,TRBJ2-3,-,many,TGCAGTGCTAGGTCTAGCACAGATACGCAGTATTTT,CSARSSTDTQYF
TRBV5-1,TRBJ1-1,TRBD1,many,TGCGCCAGCAGCTACGGCCCGACAGGGCGAATGAACACTGAAGCTTTCTTT,CASSYGPTGRMNTEAFF
TRBV18,TRBJ2-5,-,few,TGTGCCAGCTCTGAACAGAAAGAGACCCAGTACTTC,CASSEQKETQYF
TRBV10-3,TRBJ2-5,TRBD2,-,TGTGCCATCAGGGGGACTAGGCAAGAGACCCAGTACTTC,CAIRGTRQETQYF
TRBV10-2,TRBJ2-5,TRBD2,few,TGCGCCAGCATCCCGGGACTAGAAGAGACCCAGTACTTC,CASIPGLEETQYF
TRBV29-1,TRBJ2-1,-,-,TGCAGCGTTTGGGATACCAATGAGCAGTTCTTC,CSVWDTNEQFF
TRBV6-1,TRBJ2-6,-,-,TGTGCCAGCAGGGTACTATCTGGGGCCAACGTCCTGACTTTC,CASRVLSGANVLTF
TRBV5-1,TRBJ2-2,-,many,TGCGCCAGCAGCTTGGACAGGTCCACCGGGGAGCTGTTTTTT,CASSLDRSTGELFF
TRBV24-1,TRBJ1-1,TRBD1,few,TGTGCCACCAGGAAGACAGGGATGAACACTGAAGCTTTCTTT,CATRKTGMNTEAFF
TRBV9,TRBJ2-7,-,-,TGTGCCAGCAGCGTAGACGGGAGAAGTGACGAGCAGTACTTC,CASSVDGRSDEQYF
TRBV7-8,TRBJ2-1,TRBD2,many,TGTGCCAGTAGGACTAGCGGACACAATGAGCAGTTCTTC,CASRTSGHNEQFF
TRBV7-3,TRBJ2-3,TRBD2,few,TGTGCCAGCAGCCTTAATGGGGCGGGACTATTGACAGATACGCAGTATTTT,CASSLNGAGLLTDTQYF
TRBV9,TRBJ2-5,-,-,TGTGCCAGCAGCGTAGGGGAGGGGGTAGGTCAAGAGACCCAGTACTTC,CASSVGEGVGQETQYF
TRBV10-2,TRBJ1-1,TRBD1,many,TGCGCCAGCAGTGAACAGGGGTCAACCACTGAAGCTTTCTTT,CASSEQGSTTEAFF
TRBV28,TRBJ1-6,-,-,TGTGCCAGCAGTTTAATGGCCTCTTATAATTCACCCCTCCACTTT,CASSLMASYNSPLHF
TRBV20-1,TRBJ1-4,-,few,TGCAGTGCTAGTAACCCTGGGGGTGAAAAACTGTTTTTT,CSASNPGGEKLFF
TRBV24-1,TRBJ1-1,-,-,TGTGCCACCGGCCAGGGTACTGAAGCTTTCTTT,CATGQGTEAFF
TRBV7-8,TRBJ1-5,-,-,TGTGCCAGCAGCTCAACGGGGGGGCCGGGGAATCAGCCCCAGCATTTT,CASSSTGGPGNQPQHF
TRBV15,TRBJ2-2,TRBD2,many,TGTGCCACCAGCAGAGATTATGGGACTAGCGGGGCCCTCGACACCGGGGAGCTGTTTTTT,CATSRDYGTSGALDTGELFF
TRBV15,TRBJ2-2,-,-,TGTGCCACCAGCAGAGTAGAGGGGAACACCGGGGAGCTGTTTTTT,CATSRVEGNTGELFF
TRBV11-2,TRBJ1-5,TRBD1,few,TGTGCCAGCAGCTTAGGGGACAGGGGACGGAATCAGCCCCAGCATTTT,CASSLGDRGRNQPQHF
TRBV11-2,TRBJ2-3,-,-,TGTGCCAGCAGCTTAGAGGACACAGATACGCAGTATTTT,CASSLEDTDTQYF
TRBV28,TRBJ2-7,TRBD2,-,TGTGCCAGCAGTACCAACCCGGGACTAGCGGGGACCTACGAGCAGTACTTC,CASSTNPGLAGTYEQYF
TRBV6-5,TRBJ2-7,-,-,TGTGCCAGCAGTTACACCTTGGACTATGGTTCCTACGAGCAGTACTTC,CASSYTLDYGSYEQYF
TRBV10-3,TRBJ2-2,-,few,TGTGCCATCAGTGAGGCAGGGAACACCGGGGAGCTGTTTTTT,CAISEAGNTGELFF
TRBV11-2,TRBJ2-3,TRBD2,-,TGTGCCAGCAGCTTCGTTGGACTAGCGGGAACCACTAGCACAGATACGCAGTATTTT,CASSFVGLAGTTSTDTQYF
TRBV10-3,TRBJ1-5,-,-,TGTGCCATCAGTGAGGGCCATAGCAATCAGCCCCAGCATTTT,CAISEGHSNQPQHF
TRBV5-1,TRBJ2-2,-,-,TGCGCCAGCAGCTTGGGGGGCGCCGCGAACACCGGGGAGCTGTTTTTT,CASSLGGAANTGELFF
TRBV7-9,TRBJ2-4,TRBD2,-,TGTGCCAGCAGCCCAACTAGCGGACTAGCCAAAAACATTCAGTACTTC,CASSPTSGLAKNIQYF
TRBV6-1,TRBJ1-5,TRBD1,few,TGTGCCAGCAGCGAAGGACAGGGGGTGCTTCAGCCCCAGCATTTT,CASSEGQGVLQPQHF
TRBV20-1,TRBJ2-3,TRBD2,-,TGCAGTGCTAGGACAGCGGGGGGCCGGACAGATACGCAGTATTTT,CSARTAGGRTDTQYF
TRBV7-2,TRBJ1-6,-,-,TGTGCCAGCAGCTTAGCCACGGGGAATTCACCCCTCCACTTT,CASSLATGNSPLHF
TRBV6-1,TRBJ1-5,TRBD1,-,TGTGCCAGCAGGGGACAGAACAATCAGCCTCAGCATTTT,CASRGQNNQPQHF
TRBV5-1,TRBJ2-5,-,few,TGCGCCAGCTCTCCCATAGGACAGCAAGAGACCCAGTACTTC,CASSPIGQQETQYF
TRBV2,TRBJ2-4,-,-,TGTGCCAGCAGTGAGAGCCACTCAAGGGTAAACATTCAGTACTTC,CASSESHSRVNIQYF
TRBV28,TRBJ1-1,-,-,TGTGCCAGCAGTTCGCCCCCGGGACGTAGTACCACTGAAGCTTTCTTT,CASSSPPGRSTTEAFF
TRBV5-1,TRBJ2-3,TRBD2,few,TGCGCCAGCAGCCCCCTAGCGGGAGAGGCAGATACGCAGTATTTT,CASSPLAGEADTQYF
TRBV3-1,TRBJ2-1,TRBD1,few,TGTGCCAGCAGCCTAGACAGGGAGCAGCAGTTCTTC,CASSLDREQQFF
TRBV9,TRBJ2-3,-,-,TGTGCCAGCAGCGCCCGGGACAAAAAAGCTCCAGATACGCAGTATTTT,CASSARDKKAPDTQYF
TRBV5-1,TRBJ1-6,-,few,TGCGCCAGCAGCTTGGGGTGGGTCGGGGATAATTCACCCCTCCACTTT,CASSLGWVGDNSPLHF
TRBV7-8,TRBJ2-1,-,-,TGTGCCAGCAGCCGACGCAATGAGCAGTTCTTC,CASSRRNEQFF
TRBV5-1,TRBJ2-2,-,few,TGCGCCAGCAGCCTTCTACAGGGTAGCCCCGGGGAGCTGTTTTTT,CASSLLQGSPGELFF
TRBV3-1,TRBJ1-2,TRBD1,-,TGTGCCAGCAGCCAAGATGGGACAGGGAACTATGGCTACACCTTC,CASSQDGTGNYGYTF